One and the same sample provided the 4 T cell receptor beta chains below, sequenced in a study of post-analysis software for immune sequencing data. No antigen has been assigned to these receptors. Whole-study findings and limits: Five TRBV segments were more frequent in patients than controls; TRBV5-6, TRBV5-1 and TRBV20-1 belonged to this group.

The authors incorporated unique molecular identifiers into the TCR beta cDNA libraries. TCRdb called the PCR reads again in MiXCR, with one record for every CDR3 protein. The sample lists approximately 460,000 distinct CDR3 sequences; under 55% were seen once. Sequenced: blood. The receptors originated from a girl aged 5-17 years with multiple sclerosis.

This clonotype has just a few counts. The chain couples TRBV6-6 to TRBJ2-5; 11 bases fit TRBD2. Germline V gives CDR1 MNHNY, CDR2 SVGAGI (reference sequence). The CDR3 extends over 14 amino acids. V lost 7 bases to trimming and J lost 4 bases; unmatched junction nucleotides: 5. In DNA form, the CDR3 reads TGTGCCAGCACAGTAGCGGGAGGGAGAGAGACCCAGTACTTC. It codes for CASTVAGGRETQYF.

This clonotype occurred a few times. This chain links TRBV25-1 with TRBJ1-4; no firm D call. The CDR3 runs 14 residues. The germline CDR1 and CDR2 sequences are MGHDK and SYGVNS. Trimming stripped 2 bases from V and 7 bases from J, with 11 bases between. The CDR3 DNA reads as TGTGCCAGCAGTGAACGCCCTCGTTTTGAAAAACTGTTTTTT. Encoded protein: CASSERPRFEKLFF.

The chain links TRBV2 to TRBJ1-1; D is undetermined. Germline CDR1 and CDR2: SNHLY and FYNNEI. Deletions cut 6 bases from V and 5 bases from J, with 16 bases between. There are 14 residues in the CDR3. CDR3 region: CASSRDGPGTEAFF. In DNA, the CDR3 is TGTGCCAGCAGCCGCGACGGCCCGGGGACTGAAGCTTTCTTT.

In its sample, this clonotype was seen once. This sequence joins TRBV27 and TRBJ2-7; 8 bases match TRBD1. The end of the DNA fits TRBJ2-4 better, so the J call may be wrong. Germline CDR1 is MNHEY and CDR2 is SMNVEV (reference sequence). This CDR3 has 14 amino acids. Written as DNA, the CDR3 is TGTGCCAGCAGTTTAGGAGGACAGGGCCACATTCAGTACTTC. Protein product: CASSLGGQGHIQYF.